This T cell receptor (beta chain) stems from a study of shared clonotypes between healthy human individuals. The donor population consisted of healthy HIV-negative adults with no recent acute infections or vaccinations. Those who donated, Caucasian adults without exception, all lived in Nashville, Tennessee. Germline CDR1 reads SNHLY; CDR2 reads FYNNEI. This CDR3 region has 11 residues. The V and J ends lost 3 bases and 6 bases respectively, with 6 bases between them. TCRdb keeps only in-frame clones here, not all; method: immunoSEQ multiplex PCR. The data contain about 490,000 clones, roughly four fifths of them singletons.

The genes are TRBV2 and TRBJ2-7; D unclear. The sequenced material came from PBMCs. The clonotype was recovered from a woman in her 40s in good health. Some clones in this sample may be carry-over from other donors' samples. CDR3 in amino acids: CASSDWGEQYF. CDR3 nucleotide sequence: TGTGCCAGCAGTGACTGGGGCGAGCAGTACTTC.